This T cell receptor (beta chain) was sequenced in a study of cytomegalovirus exposure and HLA in healthy donors. This PCR relied on a set of 60 Vbeta primers and 13 Jbeta primers. The protocol was immunoSEQ multiplex PCR, while the TCRdb copy is restricted to in-frame clones and leaves out a portion. Seen here are over 150,000 clones, 65% to 75% observed once, and the top ten hold about 3%. Study-level findings and limits: TCR beta chains associated with HLA were, in a later analysis, more clonally expanded than equally common others.

From germline, CDR1 is MDHEN and CDR2 SYDVKM. The CDR3 spans 15 residues. V dropped 6 bases and J dropped 6 bases, with 18 bases sitting between them. On this clone itself: Its antigen is currently unknown.

The TCR was taken from a young man in good health and CMV-seronegative. Sequenced input: PBMCs. This chain joins TRBV28 and TRBJ1-3, with D perhaps matching TRBD1 (5 bases). DNA for the CDR3: TGTGCCAGCAGCCCTGGGGGGGGTACGGAAAACACCATATATTTT. This translates into CASSPGGGTENTIYF.